The T cell receptor (beta chain) described here comes from a study of beta chain features in type 1 diabetes (dated by TCRdb to 2016 to 2019). Concerning the study at large: Patients and healthy donors did not differ in mean age, gender distribution, total cell number or subset yield. Across all samples, some 110,000,000 sorted cells were examined, and cell number per subset correlated strongly with RNA yield. The study compared TCRB repertoires of sorted circulating CD4+ T cell subsets between recently diagnosed type 1 diabetes patients and matched healthy donors. Regulatory and stem cell-like memory subsets were obtained from only 8 patients and about eight healthy donors, while naive and central memory subsets were obtained from all 28 donors.

What the authors observed across the whole study: Sequencing cDNA rather than genomic DNA could over-represent highly expressing activated cells, although activation and CD3 levels did not differ between groups. Naive, central memory and regulatory TCRB repertoires appeared to be more similar among patients than among healthy donors. PCR may preferentially amplify shorter templates, but because patient and control samples were amplified and corrected together, any resulting skew would affect both groups equally. Because small numbers of individuals were included in the HLA sub-analyses, any influence of HLA type on TCRB rearrangement was left unresolved. Patients with type 1 diabetes made fewer insertions and deleted more nucleotides at VDJ recombination sites, implying thymic rearrangement abnormalities. In all four CD4+ subsets, TCRB CDR3 length was moderately but significantly shorter in type 1 diabetes patients.

The entire isolated RNA was reverse transcribed using the High Capacity cDNA Reverse Transcription Kit, and thus expressed TCRB transcripts were sequenced. Deep immunoSEQ sequencing was applied to naive, central memory and regulatory T cell samples, giving an average of around 4 million total reads per sample. Sorted cells were lysed in RLT buffer, and RNA was extracted using DNase-treated RNeasy Micro or Mini kits according to cell number. To prevent cross-contamination, each cell subset was processed individually, whereas patient and healthy donor samples were processed jointly. TCRB sequences were amplified from cDNA with the immunoSEQ multiplex PCR, producing 87-bp fragments spanning the CDR3 region. Amplicons were sequenced on the Illumina HiSeq platform. Per the original workflow: PCR bias was corrected computationally using synthetic template baselines, and reads within Hamming distance 2 were collapsed, with unmergeable singletons discarded. Reads were aligned to IMGT to assign V, D and J genes, CDR3 length, and insertions or deletions at six rearrangement sites. Within each subset, clonotype counts were normalized to sorted cell number, and only after that were true diversity and Gini coefficients computed with the tcR R package. The overlap coefficient, calculated on TCRB nucleotide sequences, was used to measure repertoire sharing. Out-of-frame TCRB sequences from naive cells were analyzed to stand in for the pre-selection repertoire. TCRdb's version of the immuneACCESS table is confined to in-frame rearrangements and falls short of the full clone set. An unresolved V gene accounts for under half of the shortfall where checked; the remainder is of unknown origin. V and J calls and clone size follow that table, whereas D and trimming were derived from the DNA. The sample records 300,000 or so clones, approximately 12% of which are singletons. 0.015% of the sample comes from the top ten.

Note on this clone: It has no known antigen specificity. No per-base quality is available; no much larger clone lies one base away.

V drops 6 bases and J drops 0 bases, leaving 7 bases in between. The germline V gene (reference sequence) supplies CDR1 SEHNR and CDR2 FQNEAQ. Spanning cysteine to phenylalanine, the CDR3 consists of 13 amino acids. Of all the DNA, just the CDR3 is kept, 39 bases in frame from base 1. Each donor gave one peripheral blood draw, approximately 110 mL on average, collected into heparinised tubes. A BD FACSAria II was used to sort naive, central memory, regulatory and stem cell-like memory CD4+ T cells with a panel that included CD45RO, CCR7, CD25, CD127, CD95 and CD27. A purity above 98% was achieved for all sorted populations. Right away, PBMCs were isolated by Lymphoprep density gradient centrifugation and were stained directly, with no culture step. So that batch effects would be minimized, each experiment stained and sorted samples in pairs, pairing one healthy donor with one patient.

The TCR was taken from a woman aged 18-29 years with type 1 diabetes. The chain uses TRBV7-9 and TRBJ2-3; TRBD2 is a weak D gene call, 6 bases matching. The specimen sequenced was naive CD4+ T cells from blood. The cell subset or site label, read with the paper, signifies: true naive CD4+ T cells. The CDR3 corresponds to CASRSGSTDTQYF. At the DNA level, the sequence is TGTGCCAGCAGAAGCGGGAGCACAGATACGCAGTATTTT.